This entry lists 20 T cell receptor beta chains sequenced from one sample in a study of blood T cell repertoires in COVID-19. The method was immunoSEQ multiplex PCR; TCRdb's version includes in-frame clones alone and lacks a portion of them. The data hold about 170,000 clones, with roughly nine tenths observed a single time. Sequencing was done on a sample of peripheral blood. The receptor source for this set is a woman aged 55-69 years with COVID-19, enrolled during active disease.

The chain links TRBV4-1 to TRBJ2-1; 13 bases agree with TRBD2. Germline V gene data show CDR1 as MGHRA and CDR2 as YSYEKL. There are 18 residues in the CDR3. V trimming: 2 bases; J trimming: 1 base; junction bases outside the gene matches: 5. The CDR3 sequence: CASSQWKTSGRSYNEQFF. DNA of the CDR3: TGCGCCAGCAGCCAATGGAAGACTAGCGGGAGGTCCTACAATGAGCAGTTCTTC.

V and J are TRBV5-4 and TRBJ2-1; weak D call: TRBD1 (6 bases). Trimming shortened V by 1 base and J by 8 bases, and 16 bases separated the two germline ends. Germline CDR1 and CDR2: SGHNT and YYREEE (reference sequence). The CDR3 is 15 amino acids. CDR3 DNA: TGTGCCAGCAGCTTGTGGCAGGGGATCGGCGATGAGCAGTTCTTC. Protein: CASSLWQGIGDEQFF.

The V and J genes are TRBV5-1 and TRBJ1-1; TRBD1 might be the D (6 bases). CDR1 SGHRS and CDR2 YFSETQ come from the germline V gene. The CDR3 extends over 15 amino acids. Deletions cut 3 bases from V and 0 bases from J, with 12 bases between. CDR3 loop: CASSSTGTMNTEAFF. As DNA, the CDR3 is TGCGCCAGCAGCTCAACCGGGACAATGAACACTGAAGCTTTCTTT.

The chain employs TRBV19 and TRBJ1-5, with D hard to call. This CDR3 spans 14 amino acids. Deletions cut 5 bases from V and 2 bases from J, with 10 bases between. Germline values: CDR1 LNHDA, CDR2 SQIVND (reference sequence). The CDR3 DNA is TGTGCCAGTAGTCGGGTAAGCGGCAATCAGCCCCAGCATTTT. It translates to CASSRVSGNQPQHF. The full variable domain, in which reference TRBV19 and TRBJ1-5 provide the parts outside the CDR3, is DGGITQSPKYLFRKEGQNVTLSCEQNLNHDAMYWYRQDPGQGLRLIYYSQIVNDFQKGDIAEGYSVSREKKESFPLTVTSAQKNPTAFYLCASSRVSGNQPQHFGDGTRLSIL.

The chain has TRBV5-4 and TRBJ2-2; 7 bases are shared with TRBD2. V lost 2 bases and J lost 1; bases outside the gene matches: 5. The germline V gene has CDR1 SGHNT and CDR2 YYREEE (reference sequence). The CDR3 runs 16 residues. CDR3 region: CASSLAASGNTGELFF. Here the CDR3 DNA reads TGTGCCAGCAGCTTAGCGGCTAGCGGGAACACCGGGGAGCTGTTTTTT.

This clone was observed once. The CDR3 loop is CASSLVSSYNEQFF. CDR3 nucleotide sequence: TGCGCCAGCAGCTTGGTGTCGTCCTACAATGAGCAGTTCTTC. The chain links TRBV5-1 to TRBJ2-1, with D uncertain. V was cut by 0 bases and J by 1 base, with 5 bases left in between. The CDR3 runs 14 residues. In germline, CDR1 is SGHRS, CDR2 YFSETQ. Full variable domain (missing parts from reference TRBV5-1 and TRBJ2-1): KAGVTQTPRYLIKTRGQQVTLSCSPISGHRSVSWYQQTPGQGLQFLFEYFSETQRNKGNFPGRFSGRQFSNSRSEMNVSTLELGDSALYLCASSLVSSYNEQFFGPGTRLTVL.

The V call is TRBV5-5, the J call TRBJ2-7; 14 bases are a match to TRBD2. From germline, CDR1 is SGHKS and CDR2 YYEKEE (reference sequence). V trimming: 4 bases; J trimming: 4 bases; junction bases outside the gene matches: 7. The CDR3 totals 16 residues. The CDR3 protein is CASSLGLAGAVYEQYF. In DNA, the CDR3 is TGTGCCAGCAGCCTGGGACTAGCGGGAGCAGTATACGAGCAGTACTTC.

The chain uses TRBV27 and TRBJ2-7; 9 bases align to TRBD2. The germline CDR1 and CDR2 sequences are MNHEY and SMNVEV (reference sequence). The CDR3 loop spans 19 amino acids. With V trimmed by 3 bases and J by 0 bases, 15 bases remained unmatched. CDR3 amino acids: CASSFSPAGGAAASYEQYF. For the CDR3, the DNA is TGTGCCAGCAGTTTTTCCCCAGCGGGAGGAGCCGCAGCCTCCTACGAGCAGTACTTC.

This clone occurred a few times. The genes are TRBV25-1 and TRBJ2-7; 10 bases agree with TRBD1. The germline gives CDR1 MGHDK, CDR2 SYGVNS. The CDR3 has 15 amino acids. The V gene end was trimmed by 4 bases and the J gene end by 1 base; junction bases not matched to a gene: 4. The CDR3 bases are TGTGCCAGCAGTGCTCCGGGACAGGGGTCCTACGAGCAGTACTTC. Its translation: CASSAPGQGSYEQYF.

The V call is TRBV18, the J call TRBJ1-1; D is possibly TRBD1 (5 bases). Germline assignment: CDR1 KGHSH and CDR2 LQKENI. Trimming cost V 2 bases and J 8 bases, with 9 bases left between them. This CDR3 spans 12 amino acids. CDR3 bases: TGTGCCAGCTCACCAGGGGGGATAGAAGCTTTCTTT. The encoded protein is CASSPGGIEAFF.

In DNA form, the CDR3 reads TGTGCCACCAGCACAACTAGCGGGATCAATGAGCAGTTCTTC. Encoded protein: CATSTTSGINEQFF. This chain joins TRBV15 and TRBJ2-1; 10 nucleotides line up with TRBD2. V lost 4 bases, J lost 6 bases, and 3 bases stayed unmatched. This CDR3 has 14 residues. Germline V gene data show CDR1 as LNHNV and CDR2 as YYDKDF (reference sequence).

This clone has a single count. The chain has TRBV5-5 and TRBJ1-3, with D possibly TRBD1 on 6 matching bases. V lost 1 base and J 2 bases, leaving 10 bases between the germline ends. This CDR3 region has 15 residues. Germline V gene sequence: CDR1 SGHKS, CDR2 YYEKEE (reference sequence). The CDR3 is CASSLYRTAGNTIYF. The CDR3 nucleotides are TGTGCCAGCAGCTTGTATCGGACAGCTGGAAACACCATATATTTT.

The chain links TRBV5-4 to TRBJ2-7; perhaps TRBD2 as D (5 bases). The CDR3 contains 15 residues. V lost 2 bases and J 4 bases, leaving 16 bases between the germline ends. CDR1 SGHNT and CDR2 YYREEE come from the germline V gene (reference sequence). Here the CDR3 DNA reads TGTGCCAGCAGCTTTGGGTCCGGGGTACCGTACGAGCAGTACTTC. It yields the protein CASSFGSGVPYEQYF.

The V gene is TRBV4-2, the J gene TRBJ1-5, with a weak D call TRBD1 (6 bases). CDR1 is LGHNA, CDR2 YNFKEQ, per germline. V gave up 0 bases and J gave up 1 base, with 7 bases separating them. The CDR3 runs to 15 residues. In nucleotides, the CDR3 is TGTGCCAGCAGCCAAGAGGGGGCGAGCAATCAGCCCCAGCATTTT. Protein product: CASSQEGASNQPQHF.

V usage is TRBV7-3 and J usage is TRBJ2-5; 7 bases are a match to TRBD2. Looked up from germline, CDR1 is SGHTA and CDR2 is FQGTGA. The junction had 8 bases not matched to a gene; V was cut back by 2 bases and J by 5 bases. The CDR3 runs 15 residues. The chain's CDR3 is CASSLVGRVGETQYF. The CDR3 region has the DNA TGTGCCAGCAGCTTAGTGGGGAGGGTTGGGGAGACCCAGTACTTC.

V gene TRBV29-1 combines with J gene TRBJ2-5; D gene unclear. Germline-derived CDR1 and CDR2 are SQVTM and ANQGSEA. Trimming removed 6 bases from V and 1 base from J, with 9 bases in between. CDR3 length: 12 residues. The CDR3 nucleotides are TGCAGCGTCGCGGTAAGCCAAGAGACCCAGTACTTC. Protein sequence: CSVAVSQETQYF.

The CDR3 protein is CASSRTSGQTGELFF. CDR3 nucleotides: TGTGCCAGCAGCCGTACTAGCGGTCAGACCGGGGAGCTGTTTTTT. This chain uses TRBV3-1 (or the pseudogene TRBV3-2) with TRBJ2-2, with 8 positions matching TRBD2. Looked up from germline, CDR1 is LGHDT and CDR2 is YNNKEL (reference sequence). J gave up 5 bases and V 4 bases, and 6 bases lay outside the gene matches. CDR3 length equals 15 residues.

Remarks on this clone: This CDR3 is also generated by other DNA sequences in the sample. The rearrangement links TRBV9 to TRBJ1-6, with unresolved D. CDR3 size: 15 residues. CDR1 and CDR2 from the germline V gene are SGDLS and YYNGEE. Trimming took 2 bases from V and 0 from J, leaving 6 bases between them. CDR3 sequence (DNA): TGTGCCAGCAGCGTCGGGAGCTCCTATAATTCACCCCTCCACTTT. It encodes CASSVGSSYNSPLHF. Filled out from reference TRBV9 and TRBJ1-6, the complete variable domain reads DSGVTQTPKHLITATGQRVTLRCSPRSGDLSVYWYQQSLDQGLQFLIQYYNGEERAKGNILERFSAQQFPDLHSELNLSSLELGDSALYFCASSVGSSYNSPLHFGNGTRLTVT.

The chain joins TRBV19 to TRBJ2-7, with 9 bases fitting TRBD1. Germline V lookup: CDR1 LNHDA, CDR2 SQIVND (reference sequence). The CDR3 totals 14 residues. The V and J ends lost 4 bases and 1 base, in that order; junction bases with no gene match: 2. The CDR3 region has the DNA TGTGCCAGTAGTAGGGGGACAGGGTCCTACGAGCAGTACTTC. Its translation is CASSRGTGSYEQYF.

V and J are TRBV10-3 and TRBJ2-7; 7 positions match TRBD1. V lost 9 bases and J lost 0; bases outside the gene matches: 8. This CDR3 spans 14 amino acids. Germline lookup yields CDR1 ENHRY and CDR2 SYGVKD. CDR3 amino acids: CAISPGQSSYEQYF. DNA of the CDR3: TGTGCCATATCCCCGGGACAGAGCTCCTACGAGCAGTACTTC.